This T cell receptor (beta chain) is drawn from a study of T cell responses to AZD1222 COVID-19 vaccine. With respect to this clone: Its antigen is unknown.

The protocol was immunoSEQ multiplex PCR, while the TCRdb copy is restricted to in-frame clones and leaves out a portion. Altogether some 120,000 clones are present, approximately 85% being singletons, with the ten largest covering less than 8%. V was shortened by 6 bases and J by 3 bases, with 18 bases between the two germline ends. Germline CDR1 is MNHEY and CDR2 is SMNVEV (reference sequence). The CDR3 is made up of 15 amino acids. Study-level findings and limits: Spike-specific TCR breadth and depth went up after people got two AZD1222 doses.

The clonotype comes from an adult in good health. This chain joins TRBV27 and TRBJ2-7, with D perhaps matching TRBD1 (5 bases). This specimen consisted of peripheral blood, obtained on day 0 of AZD1222 vaccination. CDR3 nucleotide sequence: TGTGCCAGCAGACTCCGGCAGGGTGGTATCTACGAGCAGTACTTC. Translating it yields CASRLRQGGIYEQYF.